This T cell receptor beta chain was identified in a study of T cell repertoires in ileal Crohn's disease. Overall study context: M6 samples are neoterminal ileum biopsies from postoperative colonoscopy.

Time point defined: neoterminal ileum biopsy at postoperative endoscopy, about 6 months after surgery. The data were produced by immunoSEQ multiplex PCR, yet TCRdb's version contains in-frame clones alone and is incomplete. This repertoire shows some 2,200 clones, around three fifths found once; its top ten account for about 9.4%. As concerns this clone: The antigen is unknown.

General study results and limits: Endoscopy was done a median approximately 7.4 months after surgery.

This receptor was taken from an adult with Crohn's disease. The sequencing input was ileal tissue.

CDR3 bases: TGCAGCGTTACACAGTACATGAACACTGAAGCTTTCTTT. It is translated as CSVTQYMNTEAFF. The rearrangement links TRBV29-1 to TRBJ1-1, with unresolved D. This CDR3 is built from 13 residues. In germline, CDR1 is SQVTM, CDR2 ANQGSEA. V dropped 5 bases and J dropped 0 bases, with 10 bases sitting between them.